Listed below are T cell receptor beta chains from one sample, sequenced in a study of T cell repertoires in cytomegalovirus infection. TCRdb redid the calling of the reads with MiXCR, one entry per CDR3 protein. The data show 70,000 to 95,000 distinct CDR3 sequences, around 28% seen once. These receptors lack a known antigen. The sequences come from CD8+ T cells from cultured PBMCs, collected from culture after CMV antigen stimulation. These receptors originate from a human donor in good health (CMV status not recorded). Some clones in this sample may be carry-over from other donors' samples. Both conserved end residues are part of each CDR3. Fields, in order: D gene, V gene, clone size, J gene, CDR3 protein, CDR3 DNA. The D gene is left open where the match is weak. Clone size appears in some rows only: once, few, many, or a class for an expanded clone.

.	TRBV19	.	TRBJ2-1	CASSMQGGHNEQFF	TGTGCCAGTAGTATGCAGGGCGGGCACAATGAGCAGTTCTTC
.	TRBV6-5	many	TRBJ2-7	CASSYDSHEQYF	TGTGCCAGCAGTTACGACAGTCACGAGCAGTACTTC
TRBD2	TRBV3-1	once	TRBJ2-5	CASSQDLFGELAQETQYF	TGTGCCAGCAGCCAAGATCTTTTCGGGGAACTAGCGCAAGAGACCCAGTACTTC
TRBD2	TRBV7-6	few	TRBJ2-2	CASSPGLAGYTGELFF	TGTGCCAGCAGTCCCGGACTAGCGGGGTACACCGGGGAGCTGTTTTTT
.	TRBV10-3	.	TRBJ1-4	CAISEENEKLFF	TGTGCCATCAGTGAGGAGAATGAAAAACTGTTTTTT
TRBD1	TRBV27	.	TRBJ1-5	CASSLTGGDASNQPQHF	TGTGCCAGCAGTTTGACAGGGGGCGACGCGAGCAATCAGCCCCAGCATTTT
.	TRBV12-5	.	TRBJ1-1	CASGWGTEAFF	TGTGCTAGTGGCTGGGGCACTGAAGCTTTCTTT
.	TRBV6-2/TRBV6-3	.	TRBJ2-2	CASSYSNTAFLNTGELFF	TGTGCCAGCAGTTACTCGAATACGGCGTTCTTGAACACCGGGGAGCTGTTTTTT
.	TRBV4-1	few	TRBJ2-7	CASSHPSAGQAYEQYF	TGCGCCAGCAGCCATCCATCGGCCGGCCAGGCCTACGAGCAGTACTTC
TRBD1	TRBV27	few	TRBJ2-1	CASRDRSFHNEQFF	TGTGCCAGCCGGGACAGGTCCTTTCACAATGAGCAGTTCTTC
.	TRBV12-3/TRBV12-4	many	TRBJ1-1	CASSLRAFLGLGEAFF	TGTGCCAGCAGTTTAAGAGCGTTTTTGGGATTGGGTGAAGCTTTCTTT
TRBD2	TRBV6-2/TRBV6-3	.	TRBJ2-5	CASSLLAGRIQETQYF	TGTGCCAGCAGTCTCTTAGCGGGGAGAATCCAAGAGACCCAGTACTTC
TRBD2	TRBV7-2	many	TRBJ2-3	CASSLFGGGSTDTQYF	TGTGCCAGCAGCTTGTTCGGCGGGGGGAGCACAGATACGCAGTATTTT
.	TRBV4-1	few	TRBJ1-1	CASSQDQSLISGTEAFF	TGCGCCAGCAGCCAAGACCAATCGCTTATTTCAGGGACTGAAGCTTTCTTT
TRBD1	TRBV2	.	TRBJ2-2	CASSPGDRGLGTGELFF	TGTGCCAGCAGTCCCGGCGACAGGGGATTAGGAACCGGGGAGCTGTTTTTT
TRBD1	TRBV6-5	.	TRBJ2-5	CASSGAGGSGETQYF	TGTGCCAGCAGTGGGGCAGGGGGCAGCGGTGAGACCCAGTACTTC
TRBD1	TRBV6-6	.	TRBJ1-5	CASRWTGDWWPQHF	TGTGCCAGCAGATGGACAGGGGATTGGTGGCCCCAGCATTTT
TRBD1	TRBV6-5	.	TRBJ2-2	CASSYSGRTGGTGELFF	TGTGCCAGCAGTTACTCGGGTCGGACAGGGGGAACCGGGGAGCTGTTTTTT
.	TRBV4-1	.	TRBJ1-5	CASSPTEGNNQPQHF	TGCGCCAGCAGCCCGACGGAGGGGAACAATCAGCCCCAGCATTTT
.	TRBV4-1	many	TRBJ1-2	CASSPSTAAGYGYTF	TGCGCCAGCAGCCCATCGACTGCCGCGGGCTATGGCTACACCTTC
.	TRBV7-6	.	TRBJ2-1	CASSLEQGNYNEQFF	TGTGCCAGCAGCTTAGAGCAGGGTAACTACAATGAGCAGTTCTTC
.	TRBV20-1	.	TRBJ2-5	CSAPPLGHEVETQYF	TGCAGTGCTCCACCCCTCGGGCATGAAGTAGAGACCCAGTACTTC
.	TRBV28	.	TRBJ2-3	CASSLRPYDTQYF	TGTGCCAGCAGTTTACGCCCTTATGATACGCAGTATTTT
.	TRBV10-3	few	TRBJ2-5	CATSPPDTQETQYF	TGTGCCACCTCACCCCCGGATACGCAAGAGACCCAGTACTTC
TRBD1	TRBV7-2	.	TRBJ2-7	CASSTPRQGDGSYEQYF	TGTGCCAGCAGCACCCCACGACAGGGGGATGGATCCTACGAGCAGTACTTC
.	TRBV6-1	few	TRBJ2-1	CASSSASYNEQFF	TGTGCCAGCAGCTCCGCTTCCTACAATGAGCAGTTCTTC
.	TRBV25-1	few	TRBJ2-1	CASSEYEIAEQYNEQFF	TGTGCCAGCAGTGAATATGAGATAGCGGAGCAATACAATGAGCAGTTCTTC
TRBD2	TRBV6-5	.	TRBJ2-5	CASSSFSGGEWETQYF	TGTGCCAGCAGTTCTTTTAGCGGGGGGGAGTGGGAGACCCAGTACTTC
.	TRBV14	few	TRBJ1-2	CASSPMWGMDNYGYTF	TGTGCCAGCAGCCCGATGTGGGGTATGGATAACTATGGCTACACCTTC
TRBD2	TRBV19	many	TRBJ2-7	CASRQLAGVNEQYF	TGTGCCAGTAGACAACTAGCGGGGGTGAACGAGCAGTACTTC
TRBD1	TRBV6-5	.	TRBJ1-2	CASSYSGTGANGYTF	TGTGCCAGCAGTTACTCGGGGACAGGGGCGAATGGCTACACCTTC
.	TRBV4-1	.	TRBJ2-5	CASSQVFGQTQYF	TGCGCCAGCAGCCAAGTCTTCGGCCAGACCCAGTACTTC
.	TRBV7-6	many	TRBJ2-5	CASSFESWETQYF	TGTGCCAGCAGCTTTGAGTCTTGGGAGACCCAGTACTTC
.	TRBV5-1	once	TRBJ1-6	CASRLGNLGTVNSPLHF	TGCGCCAGCAGGCTGGGAAACCTCGGGACTGTGAATTCACCCCTCCACTTT
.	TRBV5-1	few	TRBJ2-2	CASSLARGLTGELFF	TGCGCCAGCAGCTTGGCTCGGGGGCTCACCGGGGAGCTGTTTTTT
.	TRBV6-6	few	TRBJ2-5	CASSYSETVGETQYF	TGTGCCAGCAGTTACTCGGAAACCGTGGGAGAGACCCAGTACTTC
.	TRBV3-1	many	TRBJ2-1	CASSLGGAMNEQFF	TGTGCCAGCAGCCTTGGGGGGGCCATGAATGAGCAGTTCTTC
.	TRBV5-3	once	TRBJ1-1	CASSLFGEGTTEAFF	TGTGCCAGCAGCTTGTTTGGGGAGGGGACCACTGAAGCTTTCTTT
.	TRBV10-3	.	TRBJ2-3	CAISDVWDALSTDTQYF	TGTGCCATCAGTGATGTTTGGGACGCCTTGAGCACAGATACGCAGTATTTT
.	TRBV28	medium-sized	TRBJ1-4	CASTPPGRTNEKLFF	TGTGCCAGCACCCCACCGGGGAGGACTAATGAAAAACTGTTTTTT
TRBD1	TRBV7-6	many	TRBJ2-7	CASSLAARTGEVEQYF	TGTGCCAGCAGCTTAGCGGCGAGGACAGGCGAGGTCGAGCAGTACTTC
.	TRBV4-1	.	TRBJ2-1	CASSQRGHLISYNEQFF	TGCGCCAGCAGCCAGAGGGGACACTTGATATCCTACAATGAGCAGTTCTTC
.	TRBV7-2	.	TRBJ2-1	CASSLNARVSYNEQFF	TGTGCCAGCAGCTTAAACGCCCGTGTGTCCTACAATGAGCAGTTCTTC
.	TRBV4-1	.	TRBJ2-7	CASSSGGDSYEQYF	TGCGCCAGCAGCTCCGGCGGGGACAGCTACGAGCAGTACTTC
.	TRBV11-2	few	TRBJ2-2	CASSPPGTGELFF	TGTGCCAGCAGCCCCCCTGGCACCGGGGAGCTGTTTTTT
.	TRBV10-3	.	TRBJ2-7	CAIRDSHYEQYF	TGTGCCATCAGGGACAGCCACTACGAGCAGTACTTC
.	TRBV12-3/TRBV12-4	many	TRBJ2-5	CASSLGRLQETQYF	TGTGCCAGCAGTTTAGGGAGGCTCCAAGAGACCCAGTACTTC
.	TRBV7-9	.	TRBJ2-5	CASSAFERGEETQYF	TGTGCCAGCAGCGCCTTTGAGAGAGGGGAAGAGACCCAGTACTTC
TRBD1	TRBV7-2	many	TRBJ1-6	CASSYIGTGESPLHF	TGTGCCAGCAGCTACATAGGGACAGGGGAGTCACCCCTCCACTTT
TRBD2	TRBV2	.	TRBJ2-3	CASSETTRTSGDSTDTQYF	TGTGCCAGCAGTGAGACAACGAGGACTAGCGGGGATAGCACAGATACGCAGTATTTT
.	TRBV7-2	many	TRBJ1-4	CASSSLPGVGEKLFF	TGTGCCAGCAGCTCCCTACCGGGAGTAGGTGAAAAACTGTTTTTT
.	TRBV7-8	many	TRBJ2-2	CASTNWTANTGELFF	TGTGCCAGCACCAATTGGACAGCGAACACCGGGGAGCTGTTTTTT
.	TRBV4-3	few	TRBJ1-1	CASSQKFLGGTEAFF	TGCGCCAGCAGCCAAAAATTCCTTGGGGGAACTGAAGCTTTCTTT
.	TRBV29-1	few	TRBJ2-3	CSVYTSGGRDTQYF	TGCAGCGTATACACCTCCGGAGGTCGGGATACGCAGTATTTT
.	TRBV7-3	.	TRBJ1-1	CASSASGYAEAFF	TGTGCCAGCAGCGCCTCGGGTTACGCTGAAGCTTTCTTT
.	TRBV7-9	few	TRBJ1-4	CASSFSGATNEKLFF	TGTGCCAGCAGCTTCTCCGGTGCAACTAATGAAAAACTGTTTTTT
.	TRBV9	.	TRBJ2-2	CASSQGGRQGTGELFF	TGTGCCAGCAGCCAAGGCGGGAGACAGGGAACCGGGGAGCTGTTTTTT
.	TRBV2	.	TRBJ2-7	CASSKTANLGEQYF	TGTGCCAGCAGCAAGACAGCCAACTTGGGGGAGCAGTACTTC